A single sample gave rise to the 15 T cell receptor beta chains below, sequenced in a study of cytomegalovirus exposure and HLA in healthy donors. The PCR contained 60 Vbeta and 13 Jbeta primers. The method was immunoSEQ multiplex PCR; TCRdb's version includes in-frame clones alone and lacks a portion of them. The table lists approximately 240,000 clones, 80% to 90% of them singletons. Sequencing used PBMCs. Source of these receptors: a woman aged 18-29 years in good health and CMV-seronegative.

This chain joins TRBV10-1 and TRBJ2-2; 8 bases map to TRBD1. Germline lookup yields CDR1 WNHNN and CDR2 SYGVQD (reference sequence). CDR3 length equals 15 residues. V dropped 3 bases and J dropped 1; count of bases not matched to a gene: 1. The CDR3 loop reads CASSDGTGNTGELFF. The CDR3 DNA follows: TGCGCCAGCAGTGATGGGACAGGGAACACCGGGGAGCTGTTTTTT.

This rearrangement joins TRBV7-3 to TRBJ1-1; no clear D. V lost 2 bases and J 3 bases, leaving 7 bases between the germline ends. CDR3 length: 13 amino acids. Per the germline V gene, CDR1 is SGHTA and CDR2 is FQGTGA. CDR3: CASSLYRDTEAFF. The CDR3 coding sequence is TGTGCCAGCAGCTTATATCGGGACACTGAAGCTTTCTTT.

The CDR3 sequence is CASMGTMNTEAFF. DNA for the CDR3: TGTGCCAGCATGGGCACCATGAACACTGAAGCTTTCTTT. This chain uses TRBV27 with TRBJ1-1; D remains ambiguous. Germline V gene lookup returns CDR1 MNHEY and CDR2 SMNVEV (reference sequence). The CDR3 sequence is 13 residues long. Trimming removed 7 bases at V and 0 bases at J, with 9 bases between.

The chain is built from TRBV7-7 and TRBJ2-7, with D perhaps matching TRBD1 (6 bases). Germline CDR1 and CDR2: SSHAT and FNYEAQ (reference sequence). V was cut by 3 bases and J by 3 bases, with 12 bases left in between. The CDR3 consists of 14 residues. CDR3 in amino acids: CASSFHRVDYEQYF. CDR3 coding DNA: TGTGCCAGCAGCTTTCACAGGGTAGACTACGAGCAGTACTTC.

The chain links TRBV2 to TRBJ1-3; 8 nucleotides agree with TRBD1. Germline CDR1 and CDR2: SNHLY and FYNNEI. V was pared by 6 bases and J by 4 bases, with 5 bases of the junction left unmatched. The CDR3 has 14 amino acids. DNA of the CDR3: TGTGCCAGCAGCCCGTGGACAGGGGGAAACACCATATATTTT. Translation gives CASSPWTGGNTIYF.

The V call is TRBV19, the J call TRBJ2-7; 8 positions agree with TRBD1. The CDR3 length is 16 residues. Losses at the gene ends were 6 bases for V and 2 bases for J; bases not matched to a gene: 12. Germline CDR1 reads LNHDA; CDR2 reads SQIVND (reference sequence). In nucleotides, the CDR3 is TGTGCCAGTAGCCGAACCAGGGGGCTAAAGGCCTACGAGCAGTACTTC. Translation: CASSRTRGLKAYEQYF.

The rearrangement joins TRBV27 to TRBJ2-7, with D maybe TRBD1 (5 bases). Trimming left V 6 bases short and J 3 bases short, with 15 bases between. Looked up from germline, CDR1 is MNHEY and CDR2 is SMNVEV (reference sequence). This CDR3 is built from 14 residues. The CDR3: CASRSNLGRYEQYF. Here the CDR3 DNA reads TGTGCCAGCAGAAGTAACCTGGGGCGCTACGAGCAGTACTTC.

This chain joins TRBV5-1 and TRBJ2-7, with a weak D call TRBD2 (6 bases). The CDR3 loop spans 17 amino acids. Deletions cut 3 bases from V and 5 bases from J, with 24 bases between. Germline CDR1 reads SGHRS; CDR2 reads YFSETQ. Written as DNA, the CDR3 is TGCGCCAGCAGCTCGGCGAGCGGGCGGGAAGCGGTCCACGAGCAGTACTTC. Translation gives CASSSASGREAVHEQYF.

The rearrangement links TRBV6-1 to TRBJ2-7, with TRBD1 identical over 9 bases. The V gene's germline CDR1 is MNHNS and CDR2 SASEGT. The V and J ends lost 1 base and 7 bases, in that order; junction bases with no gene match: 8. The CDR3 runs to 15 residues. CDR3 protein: CASSEGTGAFGEQYF. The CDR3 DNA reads TGTGCCAGCAGTGAAGGGACAGGGGCTTTCGGGGAGCAGTACTTC.

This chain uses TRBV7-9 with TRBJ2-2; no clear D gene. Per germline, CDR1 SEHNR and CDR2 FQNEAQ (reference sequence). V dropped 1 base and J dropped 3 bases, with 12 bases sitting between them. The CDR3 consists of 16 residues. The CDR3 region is CASSLEPSRDTGELFF. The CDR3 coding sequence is TGTGCCAGCAGCTTAGAGCCTAGTCGGGACACCGGGGAGCTGTTTTTT.

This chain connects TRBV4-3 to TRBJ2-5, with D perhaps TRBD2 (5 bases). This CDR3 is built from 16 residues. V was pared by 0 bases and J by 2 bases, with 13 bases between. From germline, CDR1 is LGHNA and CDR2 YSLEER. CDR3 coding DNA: TGCGCCAGCAGCCAAGAACGAACCGGGATGCAAGAGACCCAGTACTTC. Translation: CASSQERTGMQETQYF.

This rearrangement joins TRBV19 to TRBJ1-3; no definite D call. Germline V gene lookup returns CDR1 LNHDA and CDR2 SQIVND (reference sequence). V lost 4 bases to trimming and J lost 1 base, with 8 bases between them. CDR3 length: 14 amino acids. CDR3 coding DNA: TGTGCCAGTAGTACGCGGGGTTCTGGAAACACCATATATTTT. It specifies CASSTRGSGNTIYF.

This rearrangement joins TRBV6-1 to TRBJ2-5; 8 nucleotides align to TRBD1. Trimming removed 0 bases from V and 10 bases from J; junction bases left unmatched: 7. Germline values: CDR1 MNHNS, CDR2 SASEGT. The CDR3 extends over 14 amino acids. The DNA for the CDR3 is TGTGCCAGCAGTGAAGCCCAGGGGGCGATTTTCCAGTACTTC. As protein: CASSEAQGAIFQYF.

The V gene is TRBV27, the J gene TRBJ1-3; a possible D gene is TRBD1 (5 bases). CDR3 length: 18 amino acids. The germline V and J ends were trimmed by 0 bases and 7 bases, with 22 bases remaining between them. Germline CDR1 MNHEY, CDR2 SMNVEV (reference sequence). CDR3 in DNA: TGTGCCAGCAGTTTATCTCTTCCAGGGCCTGCAATGTGGAACACCATATATTTT. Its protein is CASSLSLPGPAMWNTIYF.

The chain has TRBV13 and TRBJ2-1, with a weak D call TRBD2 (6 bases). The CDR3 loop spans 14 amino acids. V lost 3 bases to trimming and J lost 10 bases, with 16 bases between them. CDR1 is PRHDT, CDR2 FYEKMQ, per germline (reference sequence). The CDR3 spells CASSFRLVVEEQFF. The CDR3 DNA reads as TGTGCCAGCAGCTTTCGACTAGTGGTCGAGGAGCAGTTCTTC.